This T cell receptor (beta chain) was identified during a study of PD-1 blockade in classical Hodgkin lymphoma. The CDR3 runs 14 residues. V was shortened by 1 base and J by 2 bases, with 10 bases between the two germline ends. Germline assignment: CDR1 SGDLS and CDR2 YYNGEE. For this clone: Its antigen is not identified.

Study results and caveats: Whereas CD4+ TCR diversity had risen significantly by C4D1, CD8+ TCR diversity had not.

Only in-frame clones appear in the TCRdb table, and some are missing; sequencing was by immunoSEQ multiplex PCR. The table records roughly 41,000 clones, about 74% of them present only once. All patients experienced relapse after autologous stem cell transplantation, and brentuximab vedotin exposure was variable. The receptor was derived from a human donor with classical Hodgkin lymphoma. The input for sequencing was peripheral blood mononuclear cells (PBMCs), taken at baseline. The gene calls are TRBV9 and TRBJ2-7; no clear D. The CDR3 DNA is TGTGCCAGCAGCGTATTGGATTTCCCCTACGAGCAGTACTTC. Translated: CASSVLDFPYEQYF. The full variable domain, in which reference TRBV9 and TRBJ2-7 provide the parts outside the CDR3, is DSGVTQTPKHLITATGQRVTLRCSPRSGDLSVYWYQQSLDQGLQFLIQYYNGEERAKGNILERFSAQQFPDLHSELNLSSLELGDSALYFCASSVLDFPYEQYFGPGTRLTVT.